Listed here are 23 T cell receptor beta chains from one sample, sequenced in a study of OX40 agonist ivuxolimab in advanced cancers. Sequencing used immunoSEQ multiplex PCR; TCRdb keeps in-frame clones, though not all of them. The repertoire holds fewer than 90,000 clones, with 89% as singletons. Sequences were derived from CD4+ or CD8+ T cells sorted from blood, sampled in a trial of the OX40 agonist ivuxolimab. The receptors stem from an adult with an advanced solid tumor such as melanoma, head and neck, liver or kidney cancer.

The rearrangement joins TRBV7-9 to TRBJ2-1; 11 bases line up with TRBD2. The CDR3 runs to 16 residues. V shed 5 bases, J shed 5 bases, and the junction held 8 bases outside the gene matches. Germline V gives CDR1 SEHNR, CDR2 FQNEAQ (reference sequence). The CDR3 spells CASSRMGGLADNEQFF. CDR3 nucleotide sequence: TGTGCCAGCAGCCGAATGGGGGGACTAGCGGACAATGAGCAGTTCTTC.

This rearrangement joins TRBV9 to TRBJ2-5; unclear D gene. Looked up from germline, CDR1 is SGDLS and CDR2 is YYNGEE. The CDR3 runs to 13 residues. V dropped 0 bases and J dropped 5 bases, with 8 bases sitting between them. The CDR3 region is CASSVGSWETQYF. The CDR3 nucleotides read TGTGCCAGCAGCGTAGGGTCCTGGGAGACCCAGTACTTC.

V usage is TRBV30 and J usage is TRBJ1-6, with D perhaps TRBD1 (5 bases). Trimming took off 1 base at V and 2 bases at J, with 9 bases between the two ends. There are 15 residues in the CDR3. Germline CDR1 and CDR2: GTSNPN and SVGIG (reference sequence). CDR3 sequence reads: CAWSGGLAYNSPLHF. CDR3 coding DNA: TGTGCCTGGAGTGGGGGACTTGCCTATAATTCACCCCTCCACTTT.

The chain recombines TRBV21-1 with TRBJ1-6; the table's D call of TRBD1 was not tested on the DNA. TRBV21-1 is an annotated pseudogene. This CDR3 is 13 amino acids long. The CDR3 sequence is CASKKPGNSPLHF. DNA for the CDR3: TGTGCCAGCAAGAAGCCAGGGAATTCACCCCTCCACTTT.

This chain uses TRBV6-5 with TRBJ2-1, with D hard to call. The CDR3 is made up of 15 amino acids. Trimming shortened V by 7 bases and J by 0 bases, and 13 bases separated the two germline ends. Germline CDR1 and CDR2: MNHEY and SVGAGI. The CDR3 DNA sequence: TGTGCCAGCACCCCGGCCGGATACTCCTACAATGAGCAGTTCTTC. Translated, it gives CASTPAGYSYNEQFF.

The gene calls are TRBV6-5 and TRBJ2-7; 9 nucleotides line up with TRBD1. CDR1 and CDR2 from the germline V gene are MNHEY and SVGAGI. The CDR3 consists of 16 residues. V lost 0 bases and J lost 5; bases outside the gene matches: 8. CDR3 protein: CASSYSMGTGSHEQYF. The CDR3 nucleotides read TGTGCCAGCAGTTACTCGATGGGGACAGGGTCCCACGAGCAGTACTTC.

The chain has TRBV19 and TRBJ1-5; 7 bases agree with TRBD1. Germline V CDR1 and CDR2: LNHDA, SQIVND (reference sequence). After removal of 3 bases from V and 2 bases from J, the junction contained 1 base not matched to a gene. This CDR3 contains 14 residues. CDR3 amino acids: CASSIDRGNQPQHF. The DNA of the CDR3 is TGTGCCAGTAGTATCGACAGGGGCAATCAGCCCCAGCATTTT.

This chain connects TRBV4-1 to TRBJ1-5, with 8 bases matching TRBD1. From germline, CDR1 is MGHRA and CDR2 YSYEKL. Losses at the gene ends were 2 bases for V and 7 bases for J; bases not matched to a gene: 16. The CDR3 loop spans 18 amino acids. This chain's CDR3 is CASSQSGLRQGSRQPQHF. CDR3 bases: TGCGCCAGCAGCCAATCTGGTTTGAGACAGGGGTCTCGGCAGCCCCAGCATTTT.

This clone was seen once. This chain joins TRBV7-6 and TRBJ2-7; unclear D gene. Germline loops: CDR1 SGHVS, CDR2 FNYEAQ. The CDR3 runs 15 residues. With 5 bases removed from V and 4 bases from J, the gap between germline ends came to 18 bases. The CDR3 nucleotides are TGTGCCAGCAGCCCACACCCAAATACACCTTACGAGCAGTACTTC. As protein: CASSPHPNTPYEQYF.

V gene TRBV18 combines with J gene TRBJ1-2, with 7 bases matching TRBD1. The V gene end was trimmed by 3 bases and the J gene end by 5 bases; junction bases not matched to a gene: 15. Looked up from germline, CDR1 is KGHSH and CDR2 is LQKENI. The CDR3 is made up of 17 amino acids. CDR3 DNA sequence: TGTGCCAGCTCACCTCAGGTACGCCCACGGGACAGTTATGGCTACACCTTC. The encoded protein is CASSPQVRPRDSYGYTF.

The V and J genes are TRBV6-5 and TRBJ2-1; 7 bases line up with TRBD2. This CDR3 contains 16 residues. Germline CDR1 reads MNHEY; CDR2 reads SVGAGI. The ends lost 0 bases at V and 7 bases at J; junction bases unmatched: 9. The CDR3, as DNA: TGTGCCAGCAGTTACTCTGGACTAGAGAGTAGGAATGAGCAGTTCTTC. Encoded protein: CASSYSGLESRNEQFF.

The V call is TRBV5-1, the J call TRBJ2-6; D uncertain. The V gene's germline CDR1 is SGHRS and CDR2 YFSETQ. V lost 4 bases and J 0 bases, leaving 11 bases between the germline ends. The CDR3 extends over 16 amino acids. CDR3: CASSPDPASGANVLTF. Written as DNA, the CDR3 is TGCGCCAGCAGCCCGGACCCGGCCTCTGGGGCCAACGTCCTGACTTTC.

The CDR3 is CASSRGTELQYEQYF. CDR3 in DNA: TGTGCCAGCAGCCGAGGGACAGAGCTGCAATACGAGCAGTACTTC. V is TRBV7-9 and J is TRBJ2-7; 7 bases match TRBD1. CDR1 is SEHNR and CDR2 is FQNEAQ in the germline V gene (reference sequence). The CDR3 covers 15 residues. Trimming took 5 bases from V and 4 from J; bases not matched to a gene: 11. Full variable domain (rest looked up from reference TRBV7-9 and TRBJ2-7): DTGVSQNPRHKITKRGQNVTFRCDPISEHNRLYWYRQTLGQGPEFLTYFQNEAQLEKSRLLSDRFSAERPKGSFSTLEIQRTEQGDSAMYLCASSRGTELQYEQYFGPGTRLTVT.

The genes are TRBV2 and TRBJ2-7, with no clear D. The ends were cut back, 1 base at V and 2 bases at J, with 6 bases in the middle. Germline CDR1 is SNHLY and CDR2 is FYNNEI. The CDR3 extends over 13 amino acids. The CDR3 loop reads CASSEGRPYEQYF. CDR3 nucleotides: TGTGCCAGCAGTGAAGGCCGCCCCTACGAGCAGTACTTC.

The chain carries TRBV15 and TRBJ1-3; D perhaps matches TRBD1 (5 bases). The germline CDR1 and CDR2 sequences are LNHNV and YYDKDF (reference sequence). Trimming removed 1 base at V and 0 bases at J, with 10 bases between. The CDR3 covers 16 residues. The CDR3 region has the DNA TGTGCCACCAGCAGAGTGTTCCAGGGCTCTGGAAACACCATATATTTT. This translates into CATSRVFQGSGNTIYF.

This clone was seen a handful of times. The rearrangement joins TRBV7-9 to TRBJ2-2, with TRBD2 matching over 8 bases. Unmatched junction bases numbered 4, after V lost 1 base and J lost 9 bases. Germline CDR1 and CDR2: SEHNR and FQNEAQ (reference sequence). The CDR3 is made up of 14 amino acids. As DNA, the CDR3 is TGTGCCAGCAGCTTAGGAGGCGGGAGGAGGGAGCTGTTTTTT. Translated, it gives CASSLGGGRRELFF. Full variable domain (rest looked up from reference TRBV7-9 and TRBJ2-2): DTGVSQNPRHKITKRGQNVTFRCDPISEHNRLYWYRQTLGQGPEFLTYFQNEAQLEKSRLLSDRFSAERPKGSFSTLEIQRTEQGDSAMYLCASSLGGGRRELFFGEGSRLTVL.

The chain couples TRBV6-4 to TRBJ1-1; 10 bases line up with TRBD1. J gave up 4 bases and V 0 bases, and 8 bases lay outside the gene matches. Germline V lookup: CDR1 MRHNA, CDR2 SNTAGT. CDR3 length: 17 residues. CDR3 coding DNA: TGTGCCAGCAGTGACTCGAGCGGGGGGACAGGGGTCACTGAAGCTTTCTTT. Protein sequence: CASSDSSGGTGVTEAFF.

This clone was seen more than once but under ten times. V and J are TRBV4-3 and TRBJ2-1; 9 bases agree with TRBD2. CDR1 is LGHNA, CDR2 YSLEER, per germline. The V gene end was trimmed by 1 base and the J gene end by 13 bases; junction bases not matched to a gene: 8. The CDR3 runs to 14 residues. This chain's CDR3 is CASSQGWTREGQFF. CDR3 nucleotides: TGCGCCAGCAGCCAAGGGTGGACGCGGGAGGGCCAGTTCTTC.

The rearrangement links TRBV29-1 to TRBJ2-7; 8 nucleotides match TRBD1. V shed 6 bases, J shed 0 bases, and the junction held 10 bases outside the gene matches. Germline-derived CDR1 and CDR2 are SQVTM and ANQGSEA. The CDR3 length is 15 residues. The CDR3: CSVTSGTGISYEQYF. For the CDR3, the DNA is TGCAGCGTGACCTCCGGGACAGGCATCTCCTACGAGCAGTACTTC.

V and J are TRBV19 and TRBJ1-1; D is ambiguous. V lost 4 bases, J lost 3 bases, and 9 bases lay in between. The CDR3 length is 13 residues. Germline CDR1 LNHDA, CDR2 SQIVND (reference sequence). The CDR3 coding sequence is TGTGCCAGTAGTACGAGGACGGACACTGAAGCTTTCTTT. This encodes CASSTRTDTEAFF.

J is TRBJ1-4 and V is TRBV29-1; D is ambiguous. Germline loops: CDR1 SQVTM, CDR2 ANQGSEA. The CDR3 runs to 13 residues. V lost 6 bases and J lost 0, with 8 bases in between. CDR3 amino acids: CSVEIATNEKLFF. DNA of the CDR3: TGCAGCGTCGAGATTGCAACTAATGAAAAACTGTTTTTT.

About this clone itself: Other DNA sequences in the sample encode the same CDR3. The rearrangement links TRBV30 to TRBJ2-5, with D unresolved. Trimming removed 3 bases at V and 4 bases at J, with 6 bases between. This CDR3 region has 11 residues. CDR1 GTSNPN and CDR2 SVGIG come from the germline V gene (reference sequence). CDR3 in DNA: TGTGCCTGGAGCGGCGGAGAGACCCAGTACTTC. It translates to CAWSGGETQYF.

This rearrangement joins TRBV9 to TRBJ2-3; D is undetermined. Trimming pared 1 base from V and 10 bases from J, leaving 13 bases between. The CDR3 has 13 amino acids. Per the germline V gene, CDR1 is SGDLS and CDR2 is YYNGEE. CDR3 amino acids: CASSVLTSVAQYF. CDR3 sequence (DNA): TGTGCCAGCAGCGTACTTACCTCCGTGGCGCAGTATTTT.